The clone carrying this TCR beta chain has more than one count but fewer than ten. Antigen unknown. This specimen comes from a study of beta chain features in type 1 diabetes. The study, taken as a whole, reports: All four CD4+ subsets of Type 1 diabetes patients contained TCRB CDR3s that were moderately but significantly shorter.

The sequenced template was cDNA made from the entire isolated RNA. Stem cell-like memory T cell samples averaged roughly 970,000 reads. Clones were read by immunoSEQ multiplex PCR, and TCRdb kept only the in-frame ones, dropping some. The table shows some 14,000 clones, with about 66% occurring only once. The V and J ends lost 5 bases and 4 bases respectively, with 20 bases between them. CDR3 length equals 15 residues. The germline V gene encodes CDR1 SQVTM and CDR2 ANQGSEA. This rearrangement joins TRBV29-1 to TRBJ1-1; TRBD1 is a possible D gene (6 bases). The receptor's source is a woman under 30 with type 1 diabetes. What was sequenced was stem cell memory CD4+ T cells from blood. As DNA, the CDR3 is TGCAGCGTTCAGGGGATGGGGAGGGGTCCCACTGAAGCTTTCTTT. It codes for CSVQGMGRGPTEAFF. The complete variable domain, with remaining parts taken from reference TRBV29-1 and TRBJ1-1, reads SAVISQKPSRDICQRGTSLTIQCQVDSQVTMMFWYRQQPGQSLTLIATANQGSEATYESGFVIDKFPISRPNLTFSTLTVSNMSPEDSSIYLCSVQGMGRGPTEAFFGQGTRLTVV.